The subject of this entry is one T cell receptor (beta chain). Its antigen remains unknown. Each CDR3 protein gets one entry after TCRdb re-called the RT-PCR reads with MiXCR. This sample has about 610,000 distinct CDR3 sequences, with 12% to 15% found just once. Trimming removed 0 bases from V and 4 bases from J; junction bases left unmatched: 11. This CDR3 is built from 16 residues. Germline assignment: CDR1 DFQATT and CDR2 SNEGSKA (reference sequence). These data are taken from a study of response to subunit inactivated influenza vaccine. Whole-study findings and limits: There was a suggestion from the authors that each seasonal influenza vaccination recruits few new T cells.

The TCR sequence derives from a man aged 50 or older who received an inactivated influenza vaccine. The V gene is TRBV20-1, the J gene TRBJ2-7; 8 nucleotides match TRBD1. The specimen was PBMCs from blood, collected approximately 13 days after vaccination. The CDR3 DNA reads as TGCAGTGCTAGAGATCAGTCCCAGGGGGCCAGTTACGAGCAGTACTTC. Translation gives CSARDQSQGASYEQYF.